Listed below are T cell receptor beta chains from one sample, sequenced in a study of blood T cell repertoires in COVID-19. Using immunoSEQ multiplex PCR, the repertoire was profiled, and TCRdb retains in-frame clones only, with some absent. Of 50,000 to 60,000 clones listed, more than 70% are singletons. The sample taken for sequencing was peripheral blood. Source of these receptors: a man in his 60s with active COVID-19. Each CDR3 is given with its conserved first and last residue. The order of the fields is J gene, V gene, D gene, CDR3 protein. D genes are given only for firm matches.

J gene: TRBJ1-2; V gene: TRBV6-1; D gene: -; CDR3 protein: CASSERPLGRGYTF
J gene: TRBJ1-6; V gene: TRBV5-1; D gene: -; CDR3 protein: CASSLITAYNSPLHF
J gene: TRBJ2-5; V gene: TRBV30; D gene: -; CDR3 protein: CAWSGLAGDETQYF
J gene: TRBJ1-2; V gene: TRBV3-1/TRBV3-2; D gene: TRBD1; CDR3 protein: CASSAGQGAYGYTF
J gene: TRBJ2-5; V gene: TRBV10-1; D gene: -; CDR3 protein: CASGGSRVETQYF
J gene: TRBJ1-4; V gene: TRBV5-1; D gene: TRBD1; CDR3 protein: CASSLGTGGIEKLFF
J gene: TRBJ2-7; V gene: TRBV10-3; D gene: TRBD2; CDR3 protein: CAISGLAGDYEQYF
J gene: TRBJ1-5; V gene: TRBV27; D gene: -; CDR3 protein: CASSSLGGRNQPQHF
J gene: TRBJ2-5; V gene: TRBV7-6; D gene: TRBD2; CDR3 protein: CASSLAGGPLETQYF
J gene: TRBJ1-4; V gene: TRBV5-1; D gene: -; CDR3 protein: CASSRQEPFEKLFF
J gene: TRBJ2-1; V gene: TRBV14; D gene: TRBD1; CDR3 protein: CASSQARGIVNEQFF